This is a list of T cell receptor beta chains from one sample in a study of cytomegalovirus exposure and HLA in healthy donors. Only in-frame clones appear in the TCRdb table, and some are missing; sequencing was by immunoSEQ multiplex PCR. The repertoire has 140,000 or so clones, less than 85% of them found once; the top ten carry around 4.5%. Sequencing was carried out using PBMCs. The origin of the receptors is a man younger than 30 in good health and CMV-seropositive. Each CDR3 is given with its conserved first and last residue. The order of the fields is CDR3 DNA, CDR3 protein, V gene, clone size, D gene, J gene. A D gene is named only where the DNA matches it firmly. Expanded clones are given a class, and other clones once, few, many or no size at all.

CDR3 DNA: TGTGCCAGCAGCCCCCGGGACAGTGATGTGGCAGATACGCAGTATTTT
CDR3 protein: CASSPRDSDVADTQYF
V gene: TRBV4-2
clone size: .
D gene: TRBD1
J gene: TRBJ2-3

CDR3 DNA: TGTGCCAGCAGCTTGGTCATCGGGGGGCACGGCTACACCTTC
CDR3 protein: CASSLVIGGHGYTF
V gene: TRBV5-6
clone size: .
D gene: .
J gene: TRBJ1-2

CDR3 DNA: TGCGCCAGCAGGCCCACAGGGGACACTGAAGCTTTCTTT
CDR3 protein: CASRPTGDTEAFF
V gene: TRBV10-1
clone size: .
D gene: TRBD1
J gene: TRBJ1-1

CDR3 DNA: TGTGCCAGTAGTAGTCCCGGGACAGGGGGGAATGAGCAGTTCTTC
CDR3 protein: CASSSPGTGGNEQFF
V gene: TRBV19
clone size: .
D gene: TRBD1
J gene: TRBJ2-1

CDR3 DNA: TGCGCCAGCAGCATTCCGGTCGCCTACGAGCAGTACTTC
CDR3 protein: CASSIPVAYEQYF
V gene: TRBV5-1
clone size: few
D gene: .
J gene: TRBJ2-7

CDR3 DNA: TGTGCCAGCAGTTTAGCCAGGGGGAGTACTGAAGCTTTCTTT
CDR3 protein: CASSLARGSTEAFF
V gene: TRBV27
clone size: few
D gene: TRBD1
J gene: TRBJ1-1

CDR3 DNA: TGTGCCAGCAGCGCTACAGGGGGCTGGCAGCCCCAGCATTTT
CDR3 protein: CASSATGGWQPQHF
V gene: TRBV7-9
clone size: .
D gene: TRBD1
J gene: TRBJ1-5

CDR3 DNA: TGTGCCAGCAGCCAAGGACAGACCCGGAGGAGCACAGATACGCAGTATTTT
CDR3 protein: CASSQGQTRRSTDTQYF
V gene: TRBV5-4
clone size: .
D gene: .
J gene: TRBJ2-3

CDR3 DNA: TGTGCCACCAGCAGAGCGCCGGCGGGTGGGCGCTACGAGCAGTACTTC
CDR3 protein: CATSRAPAGGRYEQYF
V gene: TRBV15
clone size: few
D gene: .
J gene: TRBJ2-7

CDR3 DNA: TGCGCCAGCAGCTGGACTGTACAGGGGGCTGGGGAGCTGTTTTTT
CDR3 protein: CASSWTVQGAGELFF
V gene: TRBV5-1
clone size: .
D gene: TRBD1
J gene: TRBJ2-2

CDR3 DNA: TGTGCCAGCAGCTTATATCAGGGTTCCCCCTACGAGCAGTACTTC
CDR3 protein: CASSLYQGSPYEQYF
V gene: TRBV13
clone size: .
D gene: .
J gene: TRBJ2-7

CDR3 DNA: TGTGCCAGCAGCGTAGGGGGAGGGTCTGGGGCCTACGAGCAGTACTTC
CDR3 protein: CASSVGGGSGAYEQYF
V gene: TRBV9
clone size: .
D gene: TRBD2
J gene: TRBJ2-7

CDR3 DNA: TGTGCCAGCAGCCAAGATCGGAGCGGGAGCTCCCACGAGCAGTACTTC
CDR3 protein: CASSQDRSGSSHEQYF
V gene: TRBV14
clone size: few
D gene: TRBD2
J gene: TRBJ2-7

CDR3 DNA: TGTGCCAGCAGTAAGACTTTGAACACTGAAGCTTTCTTT
CDR3 protein: CASSKTLNTEAFF
V gene: TRBV5-6
clone size: few
D gene: .
J gene: TRBJ1-1

CDR3 DNA: TGTGCCAGCTACCCCGGTTACTATGGCTACACCTTC
CDR3 protein: CASYPGYYGYTF
V gene: TRBV28
clone size: .
D gene: .
J gene: TRBJ1-2

CDR3 DNA: TGTGCCACCAGCAGATACAGAGAAAATCAGCCCCAGCATTTT
CDR3 protein: CATSRYRENQPQHF
V gene: TRBV15
clone size: .
D gene: .
J gene: TRBJ1-5

CDR3 DNA: TGTGCCATCAGTGGCGGGACAGGGGAAGAGACCCAGTACTTC
CDR3 protein: CAISGGTGEETQYF
V gene: TRBV10-3
clone size: .
D gene: TRBD1
J gene: TRBJ2-5

CDR3 DNA: TGTGCCAGCGGGAGGCGGGAGGCCAAGAACACCGGGGAGCTGTTTTTT
CDR3 protein: CASGRREAKNTGELFF
V gene: TRBV6-6
clone size: .
D gene: TRBD2
J gene: TRBJ2-2

CDR3 DNA: TGTGCCAGCAGTTACTCTGCGACAGGGGGAGGTTCACCCCTCCACTTT
CDR3 protein: CASSYSATGGGSPLHF
V gene: TRBV6-5
clone size: .
D gene: TRBD1
J gene: TRBJ1-6

CDR3 DNA: TGTGCCAGCAGCTTTGGGCCTCCTGGCTCTGGAAACACCATATATTTT
CDR3 protein: CASSFGPPGSGNTIYF
V gene: TRBV5-4
clone size: .
D gene: .
J gene: TRBJ1-3

CDR3 DNA: TGTGCCAGCAGCTTGGGAACAGGGAACACTGAAGCTTTCTTT
CDR3 protein: CASSLGTGNTEAFF
V gene: TRBV5-8
clone size: .
D gene: .
J gene: TRBJ1-1

CDR3 DNA: TGTGCCAGCAGCCTAGGGACTAGCGGGGACTACGAGCAGTACTTC
CDR3 protein: CASSLGTSGDYEQYF
V gene: TRBV28
clone size: .
D gene: TRBD2
J gene: TRBJ2-7

CDR3 DNA: TGCACCAGCAGCCAAGGTTTCGAGCAGCTGGGCGACCAGCCCCAGCATTTT
CDR3 protein: CTSSQGFEQLGDQPQHF
V gene: TRBV1
clone size: few
D gene: .
J gene: TRBJ1-5

CDR3 DNA: TGTGCCTGGAGTATAACAGGGAACACTGAAGCTTTCTTT
CDR3 protein: CAWSITGNTEAFF
V gene: TRBV30
clone size: .
D gene: .
J gene: TRBJ1-1

CDR3 DNA: TGTGCCAGCGGGACAGGTAGTTCACCCCTCCACTTT
CDR3 protein: CASGTGSSPLHF
V gene: TRBV28
clone size: .
D gene: TRBD1
J gene: TRBJ1-6

CDR3 DNA: TGTGCCAGCAGTTACAGACAGGGAGTTTACGAGCAGTACTTC
CDR3 protein: CASSYRQGVYEQYF
V gene: TRBV6-5
clone size: .
D gene: TRBD1
J gene: TRBJ2-7

CDR3 DNA: TGCGCCAGCAGCTTGAGCCTGAGCTCCTACAATGAGCAGTTCTTC
CDR3 protein: CASSLSLSSYNEQFF
V gene: TRBV5-1
clone size: .
D gene: .
J gene: TRBJ2-1

CDR3 DNA: TGCAGCGTTAAAGCCTGGGGGGGGTGGGATGGCTACACCTTC
CDR3 protein: CSVKAWGGWDGYTF
V gene: TRBV29-1
clone size: .
D gene: .
J gene: TRBJ1-2

CDR3 DNA: TGTGCCAGCAGCTTAGATATCAACAGAGCCGAGACCCAGTACTTC
CDR3 protein: CASSLDINRAETQYF
V gene: TRBV7-2
clone size: .
D gene: .
J gene: TRBJ2-5

CDR3 DNA: TGTGCCAGCTTAAGCTACTCTGGGGCCAACGTCCTGACTTTC
CDR3 protein: CASLSYSGANVLTF
V gene: TRBV7-9
clone size: few
D gene: .
J gene: TRBJ2-6

CDR3 DNA: TGTGCCAGCAGCGTAGGACAGACGACGAGGGAGCTGTTTTTT
CDR3 protein: CASSVGQTTRELFF
V gene: TRBV7-9
clone size: .
D gene: .
J gene: TRBJ2-2

CDR3 DNA: TGTGCCAGCAGCCTCCTGAACACTGAAGCTTTCTTT
CDR3 protein: CASSLLNTEAFF
V gene: TRBV28
clone size: .
D gene: .
J gene: TRBJ1-1

CDR3 DNA: TGTGCCATCAGTGACATGGTGGTCTCGGGGACAATTGAAGCTTTCTTT
CDR3 protein: CAISDMVVSGTIEAFF
V gene: TRBV10-3
clone size: few
D gene: .
J gene: TRBJ1-1

CDR3 DNA: TGTGCCAGTAGTATGGGACTAGCGGCCTACAATGAGCAGTTCTTC
CDR3 protein: CASSMGLAAYNEQFF
V gene: TRBV19
clone size: .
D gene: TRBD2
J gene: TRBJ2-1

CDR3 DNA: TGTGCCTGGAGTGTCCTCGGGACAGGACTTAATGAAAAACTGTTTTTT
CDR3 protein: CAWSVLGTGLNEKLFF
V gene: TRBV30
clone size: .
D gene: TRBD1
J gene: TRBJ1-4